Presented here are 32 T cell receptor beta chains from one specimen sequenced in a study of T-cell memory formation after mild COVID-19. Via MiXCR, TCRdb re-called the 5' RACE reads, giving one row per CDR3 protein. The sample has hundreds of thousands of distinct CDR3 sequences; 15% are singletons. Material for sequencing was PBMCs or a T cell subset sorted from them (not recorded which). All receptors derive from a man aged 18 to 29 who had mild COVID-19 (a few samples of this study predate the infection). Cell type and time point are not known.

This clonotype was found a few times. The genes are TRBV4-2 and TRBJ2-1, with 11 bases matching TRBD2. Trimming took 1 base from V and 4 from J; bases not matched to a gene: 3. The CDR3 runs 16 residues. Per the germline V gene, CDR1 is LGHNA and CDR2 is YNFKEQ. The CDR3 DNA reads TGTGCCAGCAGCCAAGCCACTAGCGGGGGTTACAATGAGCAGTTCTTC. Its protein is CASSQATSGGYNEQFF.

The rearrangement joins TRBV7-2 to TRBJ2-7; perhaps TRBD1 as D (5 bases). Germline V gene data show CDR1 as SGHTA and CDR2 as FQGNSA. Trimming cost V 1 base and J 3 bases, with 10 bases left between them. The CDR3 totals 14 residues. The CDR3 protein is CASSLVQDLYEQYF. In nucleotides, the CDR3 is TGTGCCAGCAGCTTAGTACAGGATCTCTACGAGCAGTACTTC.

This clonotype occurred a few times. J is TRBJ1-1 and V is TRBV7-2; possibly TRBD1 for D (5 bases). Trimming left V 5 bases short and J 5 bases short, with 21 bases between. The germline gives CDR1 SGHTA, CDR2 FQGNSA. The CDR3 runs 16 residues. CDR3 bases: TGTGCCAGCAGCCACCGGGGGGGAGGAGTGTGGACTGAAGCTTTCTTT. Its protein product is CASSHRGGGVWTEAFF. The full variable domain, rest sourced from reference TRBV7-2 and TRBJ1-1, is GAGVSQSPSNKVTEKGKDVELRCDPISGHTALYWYRQSLGQGLEFLIYFQGNSAPDKSGLPSDRFSAERTGGSVSTLTIQRTQQEDSAVYLCASSHRGGGVWTEAFFGQGTRLTVV.

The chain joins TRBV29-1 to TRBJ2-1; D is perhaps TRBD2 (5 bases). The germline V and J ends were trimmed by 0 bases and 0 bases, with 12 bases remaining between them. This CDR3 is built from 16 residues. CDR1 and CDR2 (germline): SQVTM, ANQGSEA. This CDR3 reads CSVEDRWESSYNEQFF. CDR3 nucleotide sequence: TGCAGCGTTGAAGATCGATGGGAGAGCTCCTACAATGAGCAGTTCTTC.

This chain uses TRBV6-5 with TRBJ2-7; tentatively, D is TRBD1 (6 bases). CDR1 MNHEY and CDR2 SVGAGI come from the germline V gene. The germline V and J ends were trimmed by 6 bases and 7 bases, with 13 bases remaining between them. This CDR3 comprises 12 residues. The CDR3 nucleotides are TGTGCCAGCAGACTCGGCCAGGGGGAGCAGTACTTC. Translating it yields CASRLGQGEQYF.

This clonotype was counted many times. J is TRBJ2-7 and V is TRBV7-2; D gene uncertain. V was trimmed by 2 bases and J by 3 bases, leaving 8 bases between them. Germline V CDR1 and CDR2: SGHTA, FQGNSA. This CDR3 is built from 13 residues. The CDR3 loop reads CASSLSPYYEQYV. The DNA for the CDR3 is TGTGCCAGCAGCTTAAGCCCCTACTACGAGCAGTACGTC.

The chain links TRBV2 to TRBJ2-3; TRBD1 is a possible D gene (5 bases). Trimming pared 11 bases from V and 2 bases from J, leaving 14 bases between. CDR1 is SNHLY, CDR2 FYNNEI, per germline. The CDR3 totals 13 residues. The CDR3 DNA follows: TGTGCCGGACAACGAATAGCCACAGATACGCAGTATTTT. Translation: CAGQRIATDTQYF. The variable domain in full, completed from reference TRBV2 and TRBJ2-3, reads EPEVTQTPSHQVTQMGQEVILRCVPISNHLYFYWYRQILGQKVEFLVSFYNNEISEKSEIFDDQFSVERPDGSNFTLKIRSTKLEDSAMYFCAGQRIATDTQYFGPGTRLTVL.

The CDR3 DNA follows: TGCGCCAGCAGTTTCCAACCGGGCCATTCCTACGAGCAGTACTTC. It specifies CASSFQPGHSYEQYF. The chain employs TRBV5-1 and TRBJ2-7; no clear D gene. Germline V gives CDR1 SGHRS, CDR2 YFSETQ. V was shortened by 5 bases and J by 1 base, with 16 bases between the two germline ends. The CDR3 runs to 15 residues. The full variable domain, completed using reference TRBV5-1 and TRBJ2-7, is KAGVTQTPRYLIKTRGQQVTLSCSPISGHRSVSWYQQTPGQGLQFLFEYFSETQRNKGNFPGRFSGRQFSNSRSEMNVSTLELGDSALYLCASSFQPGHSYEQYFGPGTRLTVT.

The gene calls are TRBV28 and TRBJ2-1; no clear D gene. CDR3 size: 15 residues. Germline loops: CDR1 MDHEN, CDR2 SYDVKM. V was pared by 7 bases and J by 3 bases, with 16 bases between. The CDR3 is CASTIKYRSYNEQFF. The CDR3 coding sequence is TGTGCCAGCACCATAAAGTACCGGAGCTACAATGAGCAGTTCTTC.

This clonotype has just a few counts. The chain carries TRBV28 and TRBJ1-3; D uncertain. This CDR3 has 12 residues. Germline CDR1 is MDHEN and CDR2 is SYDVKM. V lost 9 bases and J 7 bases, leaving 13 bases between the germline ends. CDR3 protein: CASRSFGNTIYF. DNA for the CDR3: TGTGCCAGTCGCTCGTTTGGGAACACCATATATTTT.

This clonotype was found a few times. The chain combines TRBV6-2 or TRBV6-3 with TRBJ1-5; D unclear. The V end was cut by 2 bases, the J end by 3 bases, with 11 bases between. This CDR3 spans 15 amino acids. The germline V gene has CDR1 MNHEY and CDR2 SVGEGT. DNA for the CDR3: TGTGCCAGCAGTTACGGCGGAAACTTCAATCAGCCCCAGCATTTT. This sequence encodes CASSYGGNFNQPQHF.

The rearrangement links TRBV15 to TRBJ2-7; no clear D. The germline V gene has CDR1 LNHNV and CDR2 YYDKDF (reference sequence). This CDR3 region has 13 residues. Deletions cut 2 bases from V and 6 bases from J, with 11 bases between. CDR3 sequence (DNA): TGTGCCACCAGCAGACTCAACCTGGGCGAGCAGTACTTC. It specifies CATSRLNLGEQYF.

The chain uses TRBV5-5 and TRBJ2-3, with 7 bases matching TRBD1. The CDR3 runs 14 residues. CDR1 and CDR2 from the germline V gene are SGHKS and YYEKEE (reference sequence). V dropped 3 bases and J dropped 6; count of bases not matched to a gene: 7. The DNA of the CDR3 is TGTGCCAGCAGCTGGGACAGAAGAATTGATACGCAGTATTTT. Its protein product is CASSWDRRIDTQYF.

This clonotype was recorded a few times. DNA for the CDR3: TGCGCCAGCAGCCTAGGACGACAGATACAAGGCGGGGAGCTGTTTTTT. Translated, it gives CASSLGRQIQGGELFF. The gene calls are TRBV5-1 and TRBJ2-2; weak D call: TRBD1 (5 bases). CDR1 and CDR2 from the germline V gene are SGHRS and YFSETQ. Trimming took 4 bases from V and 7 from J, leaving 20 bases between them. CDR3 length: 16 residues. The whole variable domain, remainder taken from reference TRBV5-1 and TRBJ2-2, is KAGVTQTPRYLIKTRGQQVTLSCSPISGHRSVSWYQQTPGQGLQFLFEYFSETQRNKGNFPGRFSGRQFSNSRSEMNVSTLELGDSALYLCASSLGRQIQGGELFFGEGSRLTVL.

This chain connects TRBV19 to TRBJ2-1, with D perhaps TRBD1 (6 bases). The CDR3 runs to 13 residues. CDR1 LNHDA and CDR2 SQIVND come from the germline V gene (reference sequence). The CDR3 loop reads CATTGYSYNEQFF. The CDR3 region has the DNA TGTGCTACGACAGGCTACTCCTACAATGAGCAGTTCTTC.

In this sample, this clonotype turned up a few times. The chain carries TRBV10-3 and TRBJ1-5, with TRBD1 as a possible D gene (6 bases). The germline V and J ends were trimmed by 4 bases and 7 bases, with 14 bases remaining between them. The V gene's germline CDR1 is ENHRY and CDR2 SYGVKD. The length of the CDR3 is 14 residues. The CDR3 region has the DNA TGTGCCATCAGTGCGGACAGCGAGTACCAGCCCCAGCATTTT. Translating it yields CAISADSEYQPQHF.

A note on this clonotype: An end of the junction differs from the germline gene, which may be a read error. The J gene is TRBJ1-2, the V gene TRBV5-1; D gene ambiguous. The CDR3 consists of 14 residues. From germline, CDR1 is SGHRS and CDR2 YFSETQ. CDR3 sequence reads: CSSSLELGLPGYTF. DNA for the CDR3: TGCTCCAGCAGCTTGGAATTAGGGTTACCTGGCTACACCTTC.

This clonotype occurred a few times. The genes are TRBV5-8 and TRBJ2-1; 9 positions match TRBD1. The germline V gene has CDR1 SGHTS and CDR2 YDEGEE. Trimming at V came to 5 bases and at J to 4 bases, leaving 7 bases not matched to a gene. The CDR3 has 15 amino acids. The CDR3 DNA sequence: TGTGCCAGCAGTTACCCGGGACAGGGATACAATGAGCAGTTCTTC. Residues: CASSYPGQGYNEQFF.

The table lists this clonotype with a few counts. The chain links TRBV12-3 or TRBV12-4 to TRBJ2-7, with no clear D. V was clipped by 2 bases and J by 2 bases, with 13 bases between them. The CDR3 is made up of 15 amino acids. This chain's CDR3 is CASSLIRVSTYEQYF. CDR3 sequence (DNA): TGTGCCAGCAGTTTAATCCGGGTATCCACCTACGAGCAGTACTTC.

The CDR3 spells CASSHTGLGETQYF. CDR3 coding DNA: TGTGCCAGCAGCCACACAGGGTTAGGGGAGACCCAGTACTTC. This chain uses TRBV12-3 or TRBV12-4 with TRBJ2-5; D possibly corresponds to TRBD1 (6 bases). V was trimmed by 6 bases and J by 5 bases, leaving 16 bases between them. The CDR3 extends over 14 amino acids.

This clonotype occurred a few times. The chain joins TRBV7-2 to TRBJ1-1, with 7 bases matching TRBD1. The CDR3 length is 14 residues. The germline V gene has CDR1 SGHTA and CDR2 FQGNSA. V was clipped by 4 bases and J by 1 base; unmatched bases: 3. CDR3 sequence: CASSYRDRNTEAFF. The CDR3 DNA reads TGTGCCAGCAGCTACCGGGACAGGAACACTGAAGCTTTCTTT. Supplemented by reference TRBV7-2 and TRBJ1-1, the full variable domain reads GAGVSQSPSNKVTEKGKDVELRCDPISGHTALYWYRQSLGQGLEFLIYFQGNSAPDKSGLPSDRFSAERTGGSVSTLTIQRTQQEDSAVYLCASSYRDRNTEAFFGQGTRLTVV.

The CDR3 DNA sequence: TGTGCCAGCTCACGGACGGGACCATACGAGCAGTACGTC. Translating gives CASSRTGPYEQYV. The rearrangement joins TRBV18 to TRBJ2-7; D may match TRBD1 or TRBD2 (5 bases each). In germline, CDR1 is KGHSH, CDR2 LQKENI. The V end lost 4 bases, the J end lost 4 bases, and 11 bases lay between the germline ends. The CDR3 covers 13 residues.

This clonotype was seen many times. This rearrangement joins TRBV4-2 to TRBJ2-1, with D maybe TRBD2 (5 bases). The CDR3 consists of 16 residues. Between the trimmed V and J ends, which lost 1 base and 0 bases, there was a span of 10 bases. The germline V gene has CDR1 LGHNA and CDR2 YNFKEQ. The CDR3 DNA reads TGTGCCAGCAGCCAAGTGACGGGGAGCTCCTACAATGAGCAGTTCTTC. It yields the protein CASSQVTGSSYNEQFF.

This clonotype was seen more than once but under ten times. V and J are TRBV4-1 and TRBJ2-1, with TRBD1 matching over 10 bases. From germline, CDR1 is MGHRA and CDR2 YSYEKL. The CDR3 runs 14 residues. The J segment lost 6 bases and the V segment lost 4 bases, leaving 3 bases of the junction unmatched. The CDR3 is CASSRRQGANEQFF. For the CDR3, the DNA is TGCGCCAGCAGCCGGCGACAGGGGGCCAATGAGCAGTTCTTC.

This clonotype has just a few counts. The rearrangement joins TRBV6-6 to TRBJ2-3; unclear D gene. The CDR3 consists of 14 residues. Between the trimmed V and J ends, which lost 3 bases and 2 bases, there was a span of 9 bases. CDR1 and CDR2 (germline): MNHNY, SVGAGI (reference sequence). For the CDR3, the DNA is TGTGCCAGCAGTTATCCAGATCTCACAGATACGCAGTATTTT. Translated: CASSYPDLTDTQYF.

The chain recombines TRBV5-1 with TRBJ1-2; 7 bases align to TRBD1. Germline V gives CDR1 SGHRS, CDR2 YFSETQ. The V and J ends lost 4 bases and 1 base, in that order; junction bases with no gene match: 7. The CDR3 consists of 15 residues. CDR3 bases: TGCGCCAGCAGCATCGACAGGGTTCATAACTATGGCTACACCTTC. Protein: CASSIDRVHNYGYTF.

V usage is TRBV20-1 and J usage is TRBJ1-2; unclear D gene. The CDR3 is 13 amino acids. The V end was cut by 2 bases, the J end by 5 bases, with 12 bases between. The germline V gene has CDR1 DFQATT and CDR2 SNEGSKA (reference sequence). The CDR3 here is CSARHGLSYGYTF. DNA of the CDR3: TGCAGTGCTAGACACGGACTCTCGTATGGCTACACCTTC.

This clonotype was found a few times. The CDR3: CSVRDRGFGETQYF. CDR3 DNA sequence: TGCAGCGTGCGGGACAGGGGGTTTGGAGAGACCCAGTACTTC. V and J are TRBV29-1 and TRBJ2-5; 11 positions match TRBD1. V gave up 6 bases and J gave up 4 bases; unmatched junction bases: 7. The CDR3 totals 14 residues. Germline V lookup: CDR1 SQVTM, CDR2 ANQGSEA.

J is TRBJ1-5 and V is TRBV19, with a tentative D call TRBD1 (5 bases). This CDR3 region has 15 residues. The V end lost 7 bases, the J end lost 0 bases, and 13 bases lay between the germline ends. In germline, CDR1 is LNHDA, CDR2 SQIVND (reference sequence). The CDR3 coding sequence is TGTGCCAGTACTGCGACAGCATATAGCAATCAGCCCCAGCATTTT. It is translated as CASTATAYSNQPQHF.

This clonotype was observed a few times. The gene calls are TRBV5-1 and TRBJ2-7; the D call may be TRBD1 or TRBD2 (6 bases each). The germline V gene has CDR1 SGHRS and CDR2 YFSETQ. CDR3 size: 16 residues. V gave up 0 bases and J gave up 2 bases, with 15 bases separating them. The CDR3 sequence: CASSLARGQATYEQYF. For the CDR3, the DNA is TGCGCCAGCAGCTTGGCCCGGGGGCAGGCGACCTACGAGCAGTACTTC.

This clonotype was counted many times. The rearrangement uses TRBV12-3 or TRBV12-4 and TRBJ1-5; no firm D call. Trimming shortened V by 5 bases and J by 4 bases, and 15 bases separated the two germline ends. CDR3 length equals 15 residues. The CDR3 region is CASSPRFSGNQPQHF. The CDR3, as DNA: TGTGCCAGCAGTCCCCGTTTTTCAGGTAATCAGCCCCAGCATTTT.

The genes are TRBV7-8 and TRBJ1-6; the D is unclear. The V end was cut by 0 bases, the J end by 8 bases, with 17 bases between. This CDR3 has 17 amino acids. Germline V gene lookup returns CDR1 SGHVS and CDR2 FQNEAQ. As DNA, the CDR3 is TGTGCCAGCAGCTTAGCCGGTGGCGCCGCGGCGGATTCACCCCTCCACTTT. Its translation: CASSLAGGAAADSPLHF.